These T cell receptor beta chains were read from a single sample in a study of blood T cell repertoires in COVID-19. Sequencing was performed with immunoSEQ multiplex PCR; in TCRdb, only in-frame clones are kept and a portion is missing. The data show about 530,000 clones, 85% to 90% seen once. The sample taken for sequencing was peripheral blood. Receptors originate from a woman between 45 and 60 years old with COVID-19, enrolled during active disease. The CDR3 runs from the conserved cysteine through the conserved F or W. Each record gives: D gene, J gene, V gene, clone size, CDR3 DNA, CDR3 protein. The D gene is left open where the match is weak. Expanded clones get a size class; other rows say once, few or many, or leave the size out.

d_call: NA
j_call: TRBJ1-2
v_call: TRBV19
clone_size: NA
cdr3_nt: TGTGCCAGTAGTAAAGACATCTATGGCTACACCTTC
cdr3_aa: CASSKDIYGYTF

d_call: TRBD1
j_call: TRBJ1-4
v_call: TRBV5-1
clone_size: NA
cdr3_nt: TGCGCCAGCAGCTCAGACAGGGACAATGAAAAACTGTTTTTT
cdr3_aa: CASSSDRDNEKLFF

d_call: TRBD1
j_call: TRBJ2-7
v_call: TRBV27
clone_size: NA
cdr3_nt: TGTGCCAGCAGTTTCTCGGCAGGGGGAGCTTACGAGCAGTACTTC
cdr3_aa: CASSFSAGGAYEQYF

d_call: NA
j_call: TRBJ1-5
v_call: TRBV19
clone_size: NA
cdr3_nt: TGTGCCAGTAGTTGGAGGGATTTGGATCAGCCCCAGCATTTT
cdr3_aa: CASSWRDLDQPQHF

d_call: NA
j_call: TRBJ1-1
v_call: TRBV19
clone_size: NA
cdr3_nt: TGTGCCAGTGTAAAAAACACTGAAGCTTTCTTT
cdr3_aa: CASVKNTEAFF

d_call: TRBD1
j_call: TRBJ1-5
v_call: TRBV19
clone_size: NA
cdr3_nt: TGTGCCAGTAGTATCCCGGGGACAGACGATCAGCCCCAGCATTTT
cdr3_aa: CASSIPGTDDQPQHF

d_call: NA
j_call: TRBJ1-6
v_call: TRBV6-5
clone_size: NA
cdr3_nt: TGTGCCAGCAGCTCGGACGACTACACCAATTCACCCCTCCACTTT
cdr3_aa: CASSSDDYTNSPLHF

d_call: NA
j_call: TRBJ2-4
v_call: TRBV30
clone_size: NA
cdr3_nt: TGTGCCTGGAGTGAAGGGGGACCCAAAAACATTCAGTACTTC
cdr3_aa: CAWSEGGPKNIQYF

d_call: NA
j_call: TRBJ1-3
v_call: TRBV6-6
clone_size: once
cdr3_nt: TGTGCCAGCAGCCCCCCGGGGGGCGTGAACACCATATATTTT
cdr3_aa: CASSPPGGVNTIYF

d_call: NA
j_call: TRBJ1-2
v_call: TRBV29-1
clone_size: NA
cdr3_nt: TGCAGCGTAAGGCACAGCAACTATGGCTACACCTTC
cdr3_aa: CSVRHSNYGYTF

d_call: TRBD1
j_call: TRBJ1-1
v_call: TRBV27
clone_size: NA
cdr3_nt: TGTGCCAGCAGTTCCTTACAGGGGATGAACACTGAAGCTTTCTTT
cdr3_aa: CASSSLQGMNTEAFF

d_call: NA
j_call: TRBJ2-6
v_call: TRBV7-3
clone_size: NA
cdr3_nt: TGTGCCAGCAGCTTAACAGGGGTCCGACCCTCTGGGGCCAACGTCCTGACTTTC
cdr3_aa: CASSLTGVRPSGANVLTF

d_call: NA
j_call: TRBJ2-7
v_call: TRBV9
clone_size: once
cdr3_nt: TGTGCCAGCAGCCACCGTCCACAGGGAACCTACGAGCAGTACTTC
cdr3_aa: CASSHRPQGTYEQYF

d_call: TRBD1
j_call: TRBJ1-2
v_call: TRBV6-5
clone_size: few
cdr3_nt: TGTGCCACTCTCACAGGGGAAGTAGGCGGCTACACCTTC
cdr3_aa: CATLTGEVGGYTF

d_call: NA
j_call: TRBJ2-6
v_call: TRBV29-1
clone_size: NA
cdr3_nt: TGCAGCGTTCCGACTTTGGATATCTCCGGGGCCAACGTCCTGACTTTC
cdr3_aa: CSVPTLDISGANVLTF

d_call: TRBD1
j_call: TRBJ1-1
v_call: TRBV6-1
clone_size: NA
cdr3_nt: TGTGCCAGCAGTGAATTCAGGGGGCGAGGGAACACTGAAGCTTTCTTT
cdr3_aa: CASSEFRGRGNTEAFF

d_call: NA
j_call: TRBJ1-1
v_call: TRBV30
clone_size: NA
cdr3_nt: TGTGCCTGGAGTGTAAATGGGGCTAGTGACACTGAAGCTTTCTTT
cdr3_aa: CAWSVNGASDTEAFF

d_call: NA
j_call: TRBJ2-6
v_call: TRBV29-1
clone_size: NA
cdr3_nt: TGCAGCGCCGAGAGCTCTGGGGCCAACGTCCTGACTTTC
cdr3_aa: CSAESSGANVLTF

d_call: TRBD2
j_call: TRBJ2-7
v_call: TRBV7-2
clone_size: NA
cdr3_nt: TGTGCCAGCAGCTCATACCCCGGGGGGGGTCCCTACGAGCAGTACTTC
cdr3_aa: CASSSYPGGGPYEQYF

d_call: TRBD1
j_call: TRBJ2-7
v_call: TRBV6-1
clone_size: once
cdr3_nt: TGTGCCAGCAGTGCAGGTCCGTCGGGACAGGCCTACGAGCAGTACTTC
cdr3_aa: CASSAGPSGQAYEQYF

d_call: NA
j_call: TRBJ2-7
v_call: TRBV5-4
clone_size: NA
cdr3_nt: TGTGCCACGGAGGACGGTGTCTACGAGCAGTACTTC
cdr3_aa: CATEDGVYEQYF

d_call: NA
j_call: TRBJ2-3
v_call: TRBV12-3/TRBV12-4
clone_size: NA
cdr3_nt: TGTGCCAGCAGTTCTCCGGTAGATACGCAGTATTTT
cdr3_aa: CASSSPVDTQYF

d_call: NA
j_call: TRBJ1-2
v_call: TRBV4-2
clone_size: NA
cdr3_nt: TGTGCCAGCAGCCAAGACACACAGGGCGAGGATGGCTACACCTTC
cdr3_aa: CASSQDTQGEDGYTF

d_call: TRBD2
j_call: TRBJ2-3
v_call: TRBV9
clone_size: NA
cdr3_nt: TGTGCCAGCAGCGATAGCGGGGGGGGAGATACGCAGTATTTT
cdr3_aa: CASSDSGGGDTQYF

d_call: TRBD1
j_call: TRBJ1-4
v_call: TRBV19
clone_size: NA
cdr3_nt: TGTGCCAGTAGTATCTTCGACAGGGGAACGGAAAAACTGTTTTTT
cdr3_aa: CASSIFDRGTEKLFF

d_call: NA
j_call: TRBJ1-2
v_call: TRBV30
clone_size: NA
cdr3_nt: TGTGCCTGGAACCGGGACACTGATAGCTACACCTTC
cdr3_aa: CAWNRDTDSYTF

d_call: NA
j_call: TRBJ1-5
v_call: TRBV6-2/TRBV6-3
clone_size: NA
cdr3_nt: TGTGCCAGCAGTAGTCGGAGTAGCAATCAGCCCCAGCATTTT
cdr3_aa: CASSSRSSNQPQHF

d_call: NA
j_call: TRBJ1-2
v_call: TRBV29-1
clone_size: NA
cdr3_nt: TGCAGCGTTGCAACAGGGTCCTATGGCTACACCTTC
cdr3_aa: CSVATGSYGYTF

d_call: NA
j_call: TRBJ2-2
v_call: TRBV28
clone_size: few
cdr3_nt: TGTGCCAGTTGCAGGGGTTTCGAGACCGGGGAGCTGTTTTTT
cdr3_aa: CASCRGFETGELFF

d_call: NA
j_call: TRBJ1-6
v_call: TRBV2
clone_size: NA
cdr3_nt: TGTGCCAGCAGTGGACAGACTTATAATTCACCCCTCCACTTT
cdr3_aa: CASSGQTYNSPLHF

d_call: NA
j_call: TRBJ1-2
v_call: TRBV13
clone_size: NA
cdr3_nt: TGTGCCAGCAGCTCCCGCGGGGGTACAAGCTATGGCTACACCTTT
cdr3_aa: CASSSRGGTSYGYTF

d_call: TRBD1
j_call: TRBJ1-2
v_call: TRBV12-3/TRBV12-4
clone_size: NA
cdr3_nt: TGTGCCAGCAGCGACAGGGGTGGCTACACCTTC
cdr3_aa: CASSDRGGYTF

d_call: TRBD2
j_call: TRBJ2-4
v_call: TRBV2
clone_size: NA
cdr3_nt: TGTGCCAGCAGTGTGACGCCCGCGGGGGGCCCCAAAAACATTCAGTACTTC
cdr3_aa: CASSVTPAGGPKNIQYF

d_call: TRBD1
j_call: TRBJ1-2
v_call: TRBV5-1
clone_size: NA
cdr3_nt: TGCGCCAGCAGCCAGGCGGACAGGGGAATCGATGGCTACACCTTC
cdr3_aa: CASSQADRGIDGYTF

d_call: TRBD1
j_call: TRBJ1-5
v_call: TRBV28
clone_size: NA
cdr3_nt: TGTGCCAGCAGCGCAGGACAGGGAGGCCAGCCCCAGCATTTT
cdr3_aa: CASSAGQGGQPQHF

d_call: NA
j_call: TRBJ2-5
v_call: TRBV28
clone_size: NA
cdr3_nt: TGTGCCAGCAATTTGCGGGCCCAAGAGACCCAGTACTTC
cdr3_aa: CASNLRAQETQYF

d_call: TRBD1
j_call: TRBJ1-5
v_call: TRBV6-5
clone_size: NA
cdr3_nt: TGTGCCAGCAGTTCCGGGACAGATTATTTCAATCAGCCCCAGCATTTT
cdr3_aa: CASSSGTDYFNQPQHF

d_call: TRBD2
j_call: TRBJ2-3
v_call: TRBV29-1
clone_size: NA
cdr3_nt: TGCAGCGTTGATGCGGGGGAGATCACAGATACGCAGTATTTT
cdr3_aa: CSVDAGEITDTQYF

d_call: TRBD2
j_call: TRBJ2-2
v_call: TRBV5-1
clone_size: NA
cdr3_nt: TGCGCCACCAAAGCGATAGCGGGGGGAGGAAACACCGGGGAGCTGTTTTTT
cdr3_aa: CATKAIAGGGNTGELFF

d_call: NA
j_call: TRBJ1-2
v_call: TRBV3-1/TRBV3-2
clone_size: NA
cdr3_nt: TGTGCCAGCAGCCAAGACAGGCTCTATGGCTACACCTTC
cdr3_aa: CASSQDRLYGYTF

d_call: TRBD1
j_call: TRBJ2-5
v_call: TRBV5-1
clone_size: NA
cdr3_nt: TGCGCCAGCAGCTCGCCCCCCCCTGACAGGGCGGGAGAGACCCAGTACTTC
cdr3_aa: CASSSPPPDRAGETQYF

d_call: TRBD2
j_call: TRBJ2-2
v_call: TRBV15
clone_size: NA
cdr3_nt: TGTGCCACCAGCAGAGATCGGGGGGGTGGCACCGGGGAGCTGTTTTTT
cdr3_aa: CATSRDRGGGTGELFF

d_call: NA
j_call: TRBJ1-5
v_call: TRBV5-1
clone_size: NA
cdr3_nt: TGCGCCAGCAGCCCGGGGGGGAAAGGTCAGCCCCAGCATTTT
cdr3_aa: CASSPGGKGQPQHF

d_call: TRBD1
j_call: TRBJ2-1
v_call: TRBV5-1
clone_size: NA
cdr3_nt: TGCGCCAGCAGCTTCGGACAGGTTGAATACAATGAGCAGTTCTTC
cdr3_aa: CASSFGQVEYNEQFF

d_call: TRBD1
j_call: TRBJ1-4
v_call: TRBV20-1
clone_size: few
cdr3_nt: TGCAGTGCTAGTACAGGGGCAACTAATGAAAAACTGTTTTTT
cdr3_aa: CSASTGATNEKLFF

d_call: NA
j_call: TRBJ1-1
v_call: TRBV18
clone_size: NA
cdr3_nt: TGTGCCAGCTGGGAGAGCTCCCACACTGAAGCTTTCTTT
cdr3_aa: CASWESSHTEAFF

d_call: NA
j_call: TRBJ2-7
v_call: TRBV19
clone_size: NA
cdr3_nt: TGTGCCAGTAGTGTTACAGGGATACGAGGGGAGCAGTACTTC
cdr3_aa: CASSVTGIRGEQYF

d_call: NA
j_call: TRBJ2-7
v_call: TRBV4-1
clone_size: few
cdr3_nt: TGCGCCAGCAGCCAAGAGAGGCGGGGGCTGTTCAGACAGCAGTACTTC
cdr3_aa: CASSQERRGLFRQQYF

d_call: TRBD1
j_call: TRBJ2-7
v_call: TRBV6-5
clone_size: NA
cdr3_nt: TGTGCCGCGACTGACGGACAGGGGAGATACGAGCAGTACTTC
cdr3_aa: CAATDGQGRYEQYF

d_call: TRBD1
j_call: TRBJ1-5
v_call: TRBV27
clone_size: NA
cdr3_nt: TGTGCCAGCAGTTTATTCTGGGGACAGGGAGGTCAGCCCCAGCATTTT
cdr3_aa: CASSLFWGQGGQPQHF

d_call: TRBD1
j_call: TRBJ1-2
v_call: TRBV19
clone_size: NA
cdr3_nt: TGTGCCAGTAGTTTAGGACAGGGGATTAACTATGGCTACACCTTC
cdr3_aa: CASSLGQGINYGYTF

d_call: NA
j_call: TRBJ1-6
v_call: TRBV7-8
clone_size: NA
cdr3_nt: TGTGCCAGCAGCTACGGACAGTATAATTCACCCCTCCACTTT
cdr3_aa: CASSYGQYNSPLHF

d_call: NA
j_call: TRBJ1-2
v_call: TRBV29-1
clone_size: NA
cdr3_nt: TGCAGCGTTGAACGGTCCAATGGCTACACCTTC
cdr3_aa: CSVERSNGYTF

d_call: TRBD2
j_call: TRBJ2-1
v_call: TRBV19
clone_size: NA
cdr3_nt: TGTGCCAGTAGTGGGGGGGGAGGTCCTAGGCCCTACAATGAGCAGTTCTTC
cdr3_aa: CASSGGGGPRPYNEQFF

d_call: NA
j_call: TRBJ1-5
v_call: TRBV7-8
clone_size: NA
cdr3_nt: TGTGCCAGCAGCTTACCTCCGCTCGGGACATTAGATCAGCCCCAGCATTTT
cdr3_aa: CASSLPPLGTLDQPQHF